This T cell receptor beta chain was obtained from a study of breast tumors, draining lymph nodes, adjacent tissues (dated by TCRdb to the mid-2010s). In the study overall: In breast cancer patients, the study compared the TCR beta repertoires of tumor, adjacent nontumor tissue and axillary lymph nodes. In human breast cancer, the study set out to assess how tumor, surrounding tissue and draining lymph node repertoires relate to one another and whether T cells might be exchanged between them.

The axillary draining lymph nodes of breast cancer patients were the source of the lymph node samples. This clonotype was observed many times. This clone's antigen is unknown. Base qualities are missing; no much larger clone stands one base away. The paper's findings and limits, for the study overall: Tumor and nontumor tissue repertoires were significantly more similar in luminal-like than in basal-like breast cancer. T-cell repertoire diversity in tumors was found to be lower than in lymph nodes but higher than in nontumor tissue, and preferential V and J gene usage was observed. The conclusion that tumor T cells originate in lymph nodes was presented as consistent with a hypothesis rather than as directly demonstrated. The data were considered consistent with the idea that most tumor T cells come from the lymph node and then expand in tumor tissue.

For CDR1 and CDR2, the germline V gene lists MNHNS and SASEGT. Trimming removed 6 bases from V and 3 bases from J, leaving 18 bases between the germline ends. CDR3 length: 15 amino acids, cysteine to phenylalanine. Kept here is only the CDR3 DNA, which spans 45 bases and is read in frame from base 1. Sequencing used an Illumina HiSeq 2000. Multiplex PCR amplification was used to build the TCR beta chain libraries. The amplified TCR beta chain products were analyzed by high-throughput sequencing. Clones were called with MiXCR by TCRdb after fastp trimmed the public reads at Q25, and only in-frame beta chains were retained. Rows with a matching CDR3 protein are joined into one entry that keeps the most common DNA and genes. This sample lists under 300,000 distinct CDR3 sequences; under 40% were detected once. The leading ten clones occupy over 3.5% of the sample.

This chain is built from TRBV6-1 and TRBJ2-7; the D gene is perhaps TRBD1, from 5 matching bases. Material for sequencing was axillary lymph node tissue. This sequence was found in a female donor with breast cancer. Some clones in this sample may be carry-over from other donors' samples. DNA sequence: TGTGCCAGCAGCTATAGCCAACAAGGGGACTACGAGCAGTACTTC. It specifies CASSYSQQGDYEQYF.